The present entry profiles one T cell receptor beta chain with its context. The CDR3 loop spans 14 amino acids. Germline CDR1 reads MNHEY; CDR2 reads SMNVEV (reference sequence). The junction had 5 bases not matched to a gene; V was cut back by 4 bases and J by 2 bases. Sequencing used immunoSEQ multiplex PCR; TCRdb keeps in-frame clones, though not all of them. The repertoire includes about 20,000 clones, around 89% of them detected once, and approximately 7.5% sits in the top ten. The sample belongs to a study of T cell changes during pregnancy in multiple sclerosis. This chain connects TRBV27 to TRBJ2-7; 7 bases align to TRBD2. The material sequenced was CD8+ T cells from peripheral blood mononuclear cells, taken in the second trimester of pregnancy. This clonotype originated in a female donor in good health, enrolled as a control in a pregnancy study. CDR3 residues: CASSWAGEAYEQYF. CDR3 DNA sequence: TGTGCCAGCAGTTGGGCGGGAGAGGCCTACGAGCAGTACTTC.